Shown below are 17 T cell receptor beta chains from a single sample sequenced in a study of Ad26.COV2.S vaccination and SARS-CoV-2 variants. Treatment specified: around 19 received Ad26.COV2.S at low or high dose, single or two shots; five or six received placebo; per-sample allocation not given. All samples were drawn on day 63, counting from the first vaccine or placebo injection. TCRdb's table, derived via immunoSEQ multiplex PCR, lists solely in-frame clones and lacks some. The data show some 500,000 clones, 85% to 90% seen once. The material sequenced was peripheral blood, taken in a trial of Ad26.COV2.S vaccine versus placebo. These receptors were taken from a person aged 18 to 65 who received the Ad26.COV2.S COVID-19 vaccine or a placebo.

This rearrangement joins TRBV5-1 to TRBJ2-3; D is unresolved. V lost 0 bases to trimming and J lost 4 bases, with 15 bases between them. Germline V gives CDR1 SGHRS, CDR2 YFSETQ. This CDR3 is built from 16 residues. Here the CDR3 reads CASSLGVNKKADTQYF. In DNA form, the CDR3 reads TGCGCCAGCAGCTTGGGTGTCAACAAAAAGGCAGATACGCAGTATTTT.

The chain recombines TRBV7-9 with TRBJ2-1, with D possibly being TRBD2 (6 bases). V dropped 4 bases and J dropped 10 bases, with 17 bases sitting between them. The CDR3 has 14 residues. Per the germline V gene, CDR1 is SEHNR and CDR2 is FQNEAQ (reference sequence). The DNA for the CDR3 is TGTGCCAGCAGCTGGAGGGGTCTCTCAGGGGAGCAGTTCTTC. Its translation is CASSWRGLSGEQFF.

V is TRBV29-1 and J is TRBJ2-7; 7 nucleotides line up with TRBD2. Germline V gene lookup returns CDR1 SQVTM and CDR2 ANQGSEA. The CDR3 spans 12 residues. The V segment lost 5 bases and the J segment 6 bases; nucleotides outside the gene matches: 7. The CDR3 sequence is CSVLEREGEQYV. The CDR3 bases are TGCAGCGTTCTCGAGCGGGAAGGCGAGCAGTACGTC.

The chain has TRBV7-2 and TRBJ2-3; D is uncertain. V lost 5 bases, J lost 1 base, and 10 bases lay in between. The length of the CDR3 is 14 residues. The germline CDR1 and CDR2 sequences are SGHTA and FQGNSA. Written as DNA, the CDR3 is TGTGCCAGCAGCCATGGCTTTCGCACAGATACGCAGTATTTT. Translated: CASSHGFRTDTQYF.

This sequence joins TRBV5-6 and TRBJ1-4, with D unclear. Per germline, CDR1 SGHDT and CDR2 YYEEEE. This CDR3 region has 14 residues. Trimming pared 0 bases from V and 7 bases from J, leaving 10 bases between. CDR3 bases: TGTGCCAGCAGCTTGGTTGGGCCTGGTGAAAAACTGTTTTTT. It specifies CASSLVGPGEKLFF.

The chain carries TRBV2 and TRBJ2-5, with D hard to call. The germline V gene has CDR1 SNHLY and CDR2 FYNNEI. The CDR3 is 11 amino acids. Trimming cost V 5 bases and J 4 bases, with 5 bases left between them. CDR3 in amino acids: CASSPLETQYF. Written as DNA, the CDR3 is TGTGCCAGCAGTCCCCTAGAGACCCAGTACTTC.

The chain employs TRBV7-9 and TRBJ2-5; tentatively, D is TRBD1 (5 bases). Trimming cost V 1 base and J 1 base, with 10 bases left between them. The CDR3 length is 15 residues. Germline V gene lookup returns CDR1 SEHNR and CDR2 FQNEAQ (reference sequence). This CDR3 reads CASSLVDTLQETQYF. CDR3 DNA sequence: TGTGCCAGCAGCTTAGTGGACACACTCCAAGAGACCCAGTACTTC.

This clone was detected once. The rearrangement links TRBV4-1 to TRBJ2-4, with a possible D match to TRBD2 (5 bases). Deletions cut 3 bases from V and 2 bases from J, with 11 bases between. The CDR3 consists of 15 residues. The germline V gene has CDR1 MGHRA and CDR2 YSYEKL. This CDR3 reads CASSQPHGTKNIQYF. CDR3 sequence (DNA): TGCGCCAGCAGCCAGCCACACGGGACCAAAAACATTCAGTACTTC.

DNA for the CDR3: TGTGCCAGCAGCTTACTGGCAGGGAGGGACGGCTACACCTTC. Translated, it gives CASSLLAGRDGYTF. J is TRBJ1-2 and V is TRBV11-2; TRBD1 is a possible D gene (5 bases). The V and J ends lost 2 bases and 8 bases respectively, with 15 bases between them. Germline V gene lookup returns CDR1 SGHAT and CDR2 FQNNGV. This CDR3 has 14 amino acids. Using reference TRBV11-2 and TRBJ1-2 for the parts outside the CDR3, the full variable domain is EAGVAQSPRYKIIEKRQSVAFWCNPISGHATLYWYQQILGQGPKLLIQFQNNGVVDDSQLPKDRFSAERLKGVDSTLKIQPAKLEDSAVYLCASSLLAGRDGYTFGSGTRLTVV.

This chain links TRBV5-6 with TRBJ1-6; D unclear. The CDR3 runs to 16 residues. Looked up from germline, CDR1 is SGHDT and CDR2 is YYEEEE. With 3 bases removed from V and 2 bases from J, the gap between germline ends came to 12 bases. The CDR3 DNA follows: TGTGCCAGCAGCTCCAACGCGGGTCCCTATAATTCACCCCTCCACTTT. This sequence encodes CASSSNAGPYNSPLHF. Looking up the rest from reference TRBV5-6 and TRBJ1-6 gives the full variable domain: DAGVTQSPTHLIKTRGQQVTLRCSPKSGHDTVSWYQQALGQGPQFIFQYYEEEERQRGNFPDRFSGHQFPNYSSELNVNALLLGDSALYLCASSSNAGPYNSPLHFGNGTRLTVT.

A single count supports this clone. This rearrangement joins TRBV3-1 (or the pseudogene TRBV3-2) to TRBJ2-7; the D is unclear. V lost 1 base and J 6 bases, leaving 7 bases between the germline ends. CDR1 LGHDT and CDR2 YNNKEL come from the germline V gene (reference sequence). The CDR3 runs to 12 residues. CDR3 residues: CASSQGVSEQYF. The CDR3 nucleotides read TGTGCCAGCAGCCAAGGGGTTTCCGAGCAGTACTTC.

The gene calls are TRBV19 and TRBJ2-3; the match to TRBD1 covers 8 bases. The J segment lost 0 bases and the V segment lost 6 bases, leaving 8 bases of the junction unmatched. The CDR3 covers 16 residues. CDR1 LNHDA and CDR2 SQIVND come from the germline V gene (reference sequence). The CDR3: CASRAWGDRSTDTQYF. The CDR3 nucleotides are TGTGCCAGTAGGGCCTGGGGGGACAGGAGCACAGATACGCAGTATTTT.

The chain links TRBV9 to TRBJ1-5; TRBD1 aligns across 8 bases. V lost 3 bases to trimming and J lost 4 bases; unmatched junction nucleotides: 3. The V gene's germline CDR1 is SGDLS and CDR2 YYNGEE. This CDR3 is 14 amino acids long. The CDR3 DNA sequence: TGTGCCAGCAGCGCAGGACAGGGAAATCAGCCCCAGCATTTT. Translation: CASSAGQGNQPQHF. Looking up the rest from reference TRBV9 and TRBJ1-5 gives the full variable domain: DSGVTQTPKHLITATGQRVTLRCSPRSGDLSVYWYQQSLDQGLQFLIQYYNGEERAKGNILERFSAQQFPDLHSELNLSSLELGDSALYFCASSAGQGNQPQHFGDGTRLSIL.

The chain is built from TRBV7-6 and TRBJ2-7; D is unresolved. Germline V gene sequence: CDR1 SGHVS, CDR2 FNYEAQ. The V end lost 2 bases, the J end lost 0 bases, and 14 bases lay between the germline ends. This CDR3 spans 16 amino acids. This CDR3 is CASSLTGSTSSYEQYF. DNA of the CDR3: TGTGCCAGCAGCTTAACCGGGTCGACGAGCTCCTACGAGCAGTACTTC.

V gene TRBV5-5 combines with J gene TRBJ1-5; the D gene is possibly TRBD1 (6 bases). This CDR3 spans 17 amino acids. Trimming shortened V by 0 bases and J by 4 bases, and 17 bases separated the two germline ends. Germline CDR1 SGHKS, CDR2 YYEKEE (reference sequence). DNA of the CDR3: TGTGCCAGCAGCTTGGGTCCGGGACACCGTTGGAATCAGCCCCAGCATTTT. Residues: CASSLGPGHRWNQPQHF.

This clone was recorded a few times. The CDR3 DNA follows: TGTGCCAGCAGTGTCGCCGGGCAGCGTGAAGCTTTCTTT. It translates to CASSVAGQREAFF. The chain employs TRBV25-1 and TRBJ1-1; no clear D gene. V was trimmed by 4 bases and J by 7 bases, leaving 13 bases between them. The germline gives CDR1 MGHDK, CDR2 SYGVNS. The CDR3 sequence is 13 residues long.

The genes are TRBV6-1 and TRBJ2-7; D is perhaps TRBD2 (6 bases). Per germline, CDR1 MNHNS and CDR2 SASEGT. The CDR3 is 15 amino acids. The CDR3, as DNA: TGTGCCAGCAGTGAAATCGGTAGCGGACCTTACGCGCAGTACGTC. It encodes CASSEIGSGPYAQYV.